This TCR beta chain was sequenced in a study of cytomegalovirus exposure and HLA in healthy donors. The primer mix had 60 Vbeta and 13 Jbeta primers. The method was immunoSEQ multiplex PCR; TCRdb's version includes in-frame clones alone and lacks a portion of them. The sample consists of approximately 210,000 clones, 60% to 85% of them appearing once. J gave up 5 bases and V 2 bases, and 6 bases lay outside the gene matches. The CDR3 totals 15 residues. In germline, CDR1 is SGHRS, CDR2 YFSETQ. The chain recombines TRBV5-1 with TRBJ1-2, with 10 bases identical to TRBD1. Specimen: PBMCs. The sequence was collected from a woman aged 40 to 50 in good health and CMV-seronegative. As DNA, the CDR3 is TGCGCCAGCAGCTTAAGTGGACAGGGGGGATATGGCTACACCTTC. Translated, it gives CASSLSGQGGYGYTF.